This T cell receptor beta chain was identified during a study of vaccination and CD4 T cells after COVID-19. Each CDR3 protein gets one entry after TCRdb re-called the PCR reads with MiXCR. The sample has around 20,000 distinct CDR3 sequences, around 57% seen once; the top ten hold roughly 0.9%. With V trimmed by 6 bases and J by 0 bases, 5 bases remained unmatched. Germline V gene lookup returns CDR1 MNHNS and CDR2 SASEGT. The CDR3 is 15 residues long. The sequence came from a human donor who had recovered from COVID-19. Specimen: CD4+ T cells from blood, collected before SARS-CoV-2 vaccination. The rearrangement links TRBV6-1 to TRBJ1-5, with 7 bases that match TRBD1. The CDR3 protein is CASSRTGDSNQPQHF. The CDR3 coding sequence is TGTGCCAGCAGCCGCACAGGGGATAGCAATCAGCCCCAGCATTTT.